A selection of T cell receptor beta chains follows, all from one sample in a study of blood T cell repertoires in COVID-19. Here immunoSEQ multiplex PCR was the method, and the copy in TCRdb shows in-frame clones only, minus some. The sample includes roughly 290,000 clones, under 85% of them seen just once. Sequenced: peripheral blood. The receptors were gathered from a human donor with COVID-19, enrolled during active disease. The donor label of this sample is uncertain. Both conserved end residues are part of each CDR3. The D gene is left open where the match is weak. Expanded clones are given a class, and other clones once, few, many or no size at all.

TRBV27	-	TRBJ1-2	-	CASRTGTSNGYTF	TGTGCCAGCAGAACCGGGACATCAAATGGCTACACCTTC
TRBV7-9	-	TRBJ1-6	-	CASSRGGDTLHF	TGTGCCAGCAGCCGAGGAGGAGACACCCTCCACTTT
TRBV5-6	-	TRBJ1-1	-	CASSWGRGAEAFF	TGTGCCAGCAGCTGGGGCCGAGGTGCTGAAGCTTTCTTT
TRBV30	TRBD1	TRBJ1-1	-	CAWTRPRDRGGTEAFF	TGTGCCTGGACCCGACCGAGGGACAGGGGCGGAACTGAAGCTTTCTTT
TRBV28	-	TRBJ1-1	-	CASTTLETGLNTEAFF	TGTGCCAGCACCACTCTAGAGACAGGCTTGAACACTGAAGCTTTCTTT
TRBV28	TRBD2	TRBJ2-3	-	CASSPGLRGDTQYF	TGTGCCAGCAGTCCGGGACTAAGGGGAGATACGCAGTATTTT
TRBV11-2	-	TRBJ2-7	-	CASSLSGGEQYF	TGTGCCAGCAGCTTATCGGGCGGGGAGCAGTACTTC
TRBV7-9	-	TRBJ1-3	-	CASIPGQGKIGNTIYF	TGTGCCAGCATCCCCGGGCAGGGAAAGATTGGAAACACCATATATTTT
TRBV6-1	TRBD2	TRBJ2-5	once	CASRGAGGAETQYF	TGTGCCAGCAGAGGAGCGGGAGGCGCAGAGACCCAGTACTTC
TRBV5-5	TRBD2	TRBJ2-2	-	CASSSPGLAGTGELFF	TGTGCCAGCAGCTCACCGGGACTAGCGGGCACCGGGGAGCTGTTTTTT
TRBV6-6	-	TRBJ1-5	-	CASSYGGNQPQHF	TGTGCCAGCAGTTACGGAGGCAATCAGCCCCAGCATTTT
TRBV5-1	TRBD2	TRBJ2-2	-	CASSLASGSFTGELFF	TGCGCCAGCAGCTTGGCCAGCGGGAGCTTTACCGGGGAGCTGTTTTTT
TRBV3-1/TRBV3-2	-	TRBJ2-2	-	CASSRMQGDGELFF	TGTGCCAGCAGCCGAATGCAAGGGGACGGGGAGCTGTTTTTT
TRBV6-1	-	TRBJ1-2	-	CASSEYNGYTF	TGTGCCAGCAGTGAATACAACGGCTACACCTTC
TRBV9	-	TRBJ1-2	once	CASSVATGPYGYTF	TGTGCCAGCAGCGTAGCTACAGGGCCCTATGGCTACACCTTC
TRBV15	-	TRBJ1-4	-	CATSRGVGAGNEKLFF	TGTGCCACCAGCAGAGGGGTCGGGGCGGGGAATGAAAAACTGTTTTTT
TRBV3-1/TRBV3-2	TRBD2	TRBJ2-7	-	CASSRLGASGSFEQYF	TGTGCCAGCAGCCGACTAGGGGCTAGCGGGAGTTTCGAGCAGTACTTC
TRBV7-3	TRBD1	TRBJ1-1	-	CASSSTGGGDAFF	TGTGCCAGCAGCTCTACAGGGGGCGGGGATGCTTTCTTT
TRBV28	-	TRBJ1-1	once	CASSLAVTLRLNTEAFF	TGTGCCAGCAGTTTAGCGGTTACTCTCAGACTGAACACTGAAGCTTTCTTT
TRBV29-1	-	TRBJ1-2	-	CSDPNRYTF	TGCAGCGACCCTAACCGTTACACCTTC
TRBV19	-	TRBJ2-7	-	CASSLGLNPLSEQYF	TGTGCCAGTAGCCTAGGACTAAACCCTCTAAGCGAGCAGTACTTC
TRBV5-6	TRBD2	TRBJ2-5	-	CASSGGLTSVKETQYF	TGTGCCAGCAGCGGGGGGCTGACTAGCGTTAAAGAGACCCAGTACTTC
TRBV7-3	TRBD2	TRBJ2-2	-	CASSSPGLAGTGELFF	TGTGCCAGCAGCTCCCCAGGACTAGCGGGGACCGGGGAGCTGTTTTTT
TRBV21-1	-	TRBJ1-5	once	CASSKLMCGTGDNQPQHF	TGTGCCAGCAGCAAACTCATGTGTGGGACAGGGGACAATCAGCCCCAGCATTTT
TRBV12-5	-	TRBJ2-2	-	CASGLIQGLTGELFF	TGTGCTAGTGGTTTAATACAGGGTTTGACCGGGGAGCTGTTTTTT
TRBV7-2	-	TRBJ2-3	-	CASSLGPTGTADTQYF	TGTGCCAGCAGCTTAGGACCCACAGGGACCGCAGATACGCAGTATTTT
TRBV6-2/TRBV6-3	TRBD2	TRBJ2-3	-	CASSPGLGRADTQYF	TGTGCCAGCAGCCCGGGACTAGGAAGGGCAGATACGCAGTATTTT
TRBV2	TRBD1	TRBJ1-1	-	CASSVETGTAGTEAFF	TGTGCCAGCAGTGTAGAGACAGGGACGGCGGGCACTGAAGCTTTCTTT
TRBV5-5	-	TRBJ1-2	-	CASSSGYGYTF	TGTGCCAGCAGCTCGGGTTATGGCTACACCTTC
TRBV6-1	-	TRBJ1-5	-	CASSELAGYSNQPQHF	TGTGCCAGCAGTGAATTGGCAGGCTATAGCAATCAGCCCCAGCATTTT
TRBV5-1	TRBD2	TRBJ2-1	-	CASSLTGGGNEQFF	TGCGCCAGCAGCTTGACGGGAGGGGGAAATGAGCAGTTCTTC